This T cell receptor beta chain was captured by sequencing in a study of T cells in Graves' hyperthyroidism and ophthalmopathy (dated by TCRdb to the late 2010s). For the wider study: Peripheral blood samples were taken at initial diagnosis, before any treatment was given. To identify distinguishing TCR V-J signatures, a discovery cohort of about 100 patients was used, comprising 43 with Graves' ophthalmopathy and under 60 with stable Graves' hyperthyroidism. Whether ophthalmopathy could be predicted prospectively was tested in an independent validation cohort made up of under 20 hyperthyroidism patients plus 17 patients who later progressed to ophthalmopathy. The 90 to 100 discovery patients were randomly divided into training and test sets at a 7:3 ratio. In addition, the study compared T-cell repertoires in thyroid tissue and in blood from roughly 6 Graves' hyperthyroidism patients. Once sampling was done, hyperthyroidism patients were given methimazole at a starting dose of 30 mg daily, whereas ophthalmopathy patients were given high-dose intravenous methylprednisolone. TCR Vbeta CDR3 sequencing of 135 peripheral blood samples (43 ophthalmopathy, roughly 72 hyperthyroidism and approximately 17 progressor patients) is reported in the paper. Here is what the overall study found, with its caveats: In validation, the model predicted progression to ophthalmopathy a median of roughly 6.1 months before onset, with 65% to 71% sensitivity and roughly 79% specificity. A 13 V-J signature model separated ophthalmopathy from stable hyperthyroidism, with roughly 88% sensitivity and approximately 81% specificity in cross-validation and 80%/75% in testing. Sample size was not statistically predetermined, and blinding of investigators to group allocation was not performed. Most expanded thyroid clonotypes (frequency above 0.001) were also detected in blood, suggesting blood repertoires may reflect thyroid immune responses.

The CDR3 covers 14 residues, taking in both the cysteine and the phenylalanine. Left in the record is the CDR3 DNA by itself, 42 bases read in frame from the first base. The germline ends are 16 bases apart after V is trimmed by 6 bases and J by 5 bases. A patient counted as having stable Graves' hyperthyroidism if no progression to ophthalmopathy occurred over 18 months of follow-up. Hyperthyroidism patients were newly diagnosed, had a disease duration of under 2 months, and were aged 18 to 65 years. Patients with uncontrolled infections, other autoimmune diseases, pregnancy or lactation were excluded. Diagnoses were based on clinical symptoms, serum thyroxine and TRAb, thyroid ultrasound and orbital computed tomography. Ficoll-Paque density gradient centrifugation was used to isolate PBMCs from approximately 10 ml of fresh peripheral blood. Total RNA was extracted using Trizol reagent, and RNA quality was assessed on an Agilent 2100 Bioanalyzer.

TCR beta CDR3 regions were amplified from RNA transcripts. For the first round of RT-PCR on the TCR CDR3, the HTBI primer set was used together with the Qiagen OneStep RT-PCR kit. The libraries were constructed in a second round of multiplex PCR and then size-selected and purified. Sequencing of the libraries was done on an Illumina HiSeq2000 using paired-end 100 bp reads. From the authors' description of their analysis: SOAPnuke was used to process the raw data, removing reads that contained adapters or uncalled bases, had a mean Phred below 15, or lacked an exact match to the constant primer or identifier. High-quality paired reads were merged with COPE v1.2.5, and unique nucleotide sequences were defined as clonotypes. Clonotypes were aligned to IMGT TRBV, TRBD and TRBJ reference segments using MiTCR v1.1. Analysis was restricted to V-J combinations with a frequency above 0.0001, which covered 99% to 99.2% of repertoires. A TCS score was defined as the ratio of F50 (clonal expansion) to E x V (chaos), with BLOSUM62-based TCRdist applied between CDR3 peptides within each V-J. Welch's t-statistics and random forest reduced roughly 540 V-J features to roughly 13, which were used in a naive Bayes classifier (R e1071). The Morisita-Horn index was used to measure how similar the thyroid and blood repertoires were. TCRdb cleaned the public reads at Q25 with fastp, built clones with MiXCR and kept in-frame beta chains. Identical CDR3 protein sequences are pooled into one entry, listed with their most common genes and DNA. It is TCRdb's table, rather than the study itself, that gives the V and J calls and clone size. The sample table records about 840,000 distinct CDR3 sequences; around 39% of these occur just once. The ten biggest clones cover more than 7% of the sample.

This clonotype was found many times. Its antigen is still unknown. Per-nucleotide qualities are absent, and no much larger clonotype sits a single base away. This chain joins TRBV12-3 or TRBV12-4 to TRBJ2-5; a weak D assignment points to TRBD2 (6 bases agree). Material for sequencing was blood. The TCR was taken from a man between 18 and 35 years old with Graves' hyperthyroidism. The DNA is TGTGCCAGCAGCCGACGACTAGTGGAGGAGACCCAGTACTTC. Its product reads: CASSRRLVEETQYF.